The T cell receptor beta chain described here comes from a study of cytomegalovirus exposure and HLA in healthy donors. This clone was recorded a few times. It was with 60 Vbeta and 13 Jbeta primers that the PCR ran. The data were produced by immunoSEQ multiplex PCR, yet TCRdb's version contains in-frame clones alone and is incomplete. This table has some 100,000 clones, approximately 72% appearing once. The sequenced sample consisted of PBMCs. This sequence originates from a male donor in good health and CMV-seropositive.

DNA of the CDR3: TGTGCCAGCAGCCAAGAACAGGGGGCAAACTACGAGCAGTACTTC. This sequence encodes CASSQEQGANYEQYF. This sequence joins TRBV4-2 and TRBJ2-7, with TRBD1 matching over 9 bases. The CDR3 has 15 amino acids. V shed 0 bases and J 3 bases; nucleotides not matched to a gene: 3. Germline values: CDR1 LGHNA, CDR2 YNFKEQ.